The next 23 T cell receptor beta chains were all read from a single sample in a study of blood T cell repertoires in COVID-19. Libraries were prepared by immunoSEQ multiplex PCR; TCRdb keeps only in-frame clonotypes and omits some of them. The data contain some 150,000 clones, around 88% of them singletons. The sample taken for sequencing was peripheral blood. All receptors come from a man aged 55 to 70 with active or convalescent COVID-19.

As to this clone: Within the sample, other DNA sequences also encode this same CDR3. This rearrangement joins TRBV7-2 to TRBJ1-2, with 7 bases identical to TRBD1. This CDR3 spans 15 amino acids. V dropped 1 base and J dropped 2; count of bases not matched to a gene: 4. The germline V gene has CDR1 SGHTA and CDR2 FQGNSA. For the CDR3, the DNA is TGTGCCAGCAGCTTAGGACAGGGTGCAAACTATGGCTACACCTTC. The encoded protein is CASSLGQGANYGYTF. The full variable domain, its missing parts supplied by reference TRBV7-2 and TRBJ1-2, is GAGVSQSPSNKVTEKGKDVELRCDPISGHTALYWYRQSLGQGLEFLIYFQGNSAPDKSGLPSDRFSAERTGGSVSTLTIQRTQQEDSAVYLCASSLGQGANYGYTFGSGTRLTVV.

The chain uses TRBV11-1 and TRBJ2-2; D ambiguous. The CDR3 length is 13 residues. Deletions cut 6 bases from V and 9 bases from J, with 14 bases between. Germline values: CDR1 SGHAT, CDR2 FQDESV (reference sequence). The CDR3 spells CASRKNSFRELFF. The CDR3 region has the DNA TGTGCCAGCAGAAAGAACTCCTTCCGGGAGCTGTTTTTT.

The V call is TRBV7-6, the J call TRBJ2-7; TRBD2 aligns across 10 bases. Losses at the gene ends were 4 bases for V and 1 base for J; bases not matched to a gene: 10. This CDR3 is 17 amino acids long. Germline V gene sequence: CDR1 SGHVS, CDR2 FNYEAQ. The CDR3 loop reads CASSSGLAFGGSYEQYF. DNA of the CDR3: TGTGCCAGCAGCTCGGGACTAGCGTTTGGGGGTTCCTACGAGCAGTACTTC.

The genes are TRBV10-3 and TRBJ2-6, with D tentatively TRBD2 (7 bases). In germline, CDR1 is ENHRY, CDR2 SYGVKD. The V end lost 1 base, the J end lost 2 bases, and 12 bases lay between the germline ends. The CDR3 is made up of 17 amino acids. CDR3 nucleotides: TGTGCCATCAGTGAGTTCGAAGGGGGGGCTGGGGCCAACGTCCTGACTTTC. Encoded protein: CAISEFEGGAGANVLTF.

The V gene is TRBV11-2, the J gene TRBJ1-2; D might be TRBD1 (6 bases). V was trimmed by 6 bases and J by 0 bases, leaving 11 bases between them. The CDR3 covers 14 residues. The germline CDR1 and CDR2 sequences are SGHAT and FQNNGV. The CDR3: CASRKTGANYGYTF. CDR3 DNA: TGTGCCAGCAGGAAGACAGGCGCTAACTATGGCTACACCTTC.

The DNA for the CDR3 is TGTGCCACCAGCAGAGGAGCAGGGGGCGCGACAGATACGCAGTATTTT. As protein: CATSRGAGGATDTQYF. The rearrangement joins TRBV15 to TRBJ2-3, with 8 bases identical to TRBD1. V lost 1 base and J lost 3; bases outside the gene matches: 6. The CDR3 spans 16 residues. Looked up from germline, CDR1 is LNHNV and CDR2 is YYDKDF (reference sequence).

The J gene is TRBJ2-7, the V gene TRBV29-1, with 10 bases aligning to TRBD2. CDR3 length equals 15 residues. Germline V gene data show CDR1 as SQVTM and CDR2 as ANQGSEA. Germline trimming cut 2 bases from V and 6 bases from J; bases unmatched to any gene: 10. The CDR3 DNA reads as TGCAGCGTTGAACCCCTAGCGGGAGCCCTGGGCGAGCAGTACTTC. It encodes CSVEPLAGALGEQYF.

This clone has a handful of counts. The V call is TRBV5-6, the J call TRBJ2-5; 12 bases line up with TRBD2. V gave up 3 bases and J gave up 5 bases; unmatched junction bases: 14. The CDR3 totals 18 residues. CDR1 is SGHDT, CDR2 YYEEEE, per germline. CDR3 DNA sequence: TGTGCCAGCAGCTCCTTATTAGGGCTAGCGGGAGGGTTGGAGACCCAGTACTTC. This translates into CASSSLLGLAGGLETQYF. Combining the CDR3 with reference TRBV5-6 and TRBJ2-5 gives the whole variable domain DAGVTQSPTHLIKTRGQQVTLRCSPKSGHDTVSWYQQALGQGPQFIFQYYEEEERQRGNFPDRFSGHQFPNYSSELNVNALLLGDSALYLCASSSLLGLAGGLETQYFGPGTRLLVL.

This chain joins TRBV7-2 and TRBJ2-1; perhaps TRBD2 as D (6 bases). The CDR3 sequence is 15 residues long. V lost 1 base and J lost 7, with 14 bases in between. Germline CDR1 reads SGHTA; CDR2 reads FQGNSA. The CDR3: CASSLVGGPGNEQFF. In DNA form, the CDR3 reads TGTGCCAGCAGCTTAGTCGGGGGTCCTGGGAATGAGCAGTTCTTC.

V and J are TRBV30 and TRBJ1-2; D is perhaps TRBD1 (6 bases). Germline loops: CDR1 GTSNPN, CDR2 SVGIG (reference sequence). CDR3 length: 13 residues. V was trimmed by 3 bases and J by 5 bases, leaving 13 bases between them. CDR3 bases: TGTGCCTGGAGCGGGGGGGGCTTGTATGGCTACACCTTC. This gives the protein CAWSGGGLYGYTF.

This rearrangement joins TRBV5-4 to TRBJ2-1, with 7 bases matching TRBD2. The CDR3 runs to 15 residues. Trimming took 2 bases from V and 8 from J; bases not matched to a gene: 10. Per the germline V gene, CDR1 is SGHNT and CDR2 is YYREEE (reference sequence). The CDR3, as DNA: TGTGCCAGCAGCTTAGCGGGATCGGGGTGGGATGAGCAGTTCTTC. This encodes CASSLAGSGWDEQFF.

The V and J genes are TRBV20-1 and TRBJ1-2; 10 nucleotides align to TRBD1. Germline V gives CDR1 DFQATT, CDR2 SNEGSKA (reference sequence). The CDR3 covers 14 residues. V trimming: 3 bases; J trimming: 7 bases; junction bases outside the gene matches: 8. Here the CDR3 reads CSASLEGTGVGYTF. The CDR3 nucleotides are TGCAGTGCTAGTTTAGAGGGGACAGGGGTTGGCTACACCTTC.

The chain uses TRBV7-9 and TRBJ1-5, with 8 bases aligning to TRBD1. Germline V gene data show CDR1 as SEHNR and CDR2 as FQNEAQ (reference sequence). The CDR3 is made up of 16 amino acids. Trimming at V came to 5 bases and at J to 2 bases, leaving 8 bases not matched to a gene. CDR3 sequence: CASSRQTGEGNQPQHF. CDR3 bases: TGTGCCAGCAGCAGGCAGACAGGGGAGGGCAATCAGCCCCAGCATTTT.

The chain combines TRBV19 with TRBJ1-3; D is ambiguous. There are 12 residues in the CDR3. Trimming left V 5 bases short and J 5 bases short, with 7 bases between. CDR1 is LNHDA and CDR2 is SQIVND in the germline V gene (reference sequence). In DNA form, the CDR3 reads TGTGCCAGTAGTGAGGTTCGAAACACCATATATTTT. Amino acids: CASSEVRNTIYF.

The chain couples TRBV2 to TRBJ2-7, with TRBD2 identical over 7 bases. V gave up 8 bases and J gave up 4 bases; unmatched junction bases: 8. CDR1 SNHLY and CDR2 FYNNEI come from the germline V gene. This CDR3 has 13 residues. In nucleotides, the CDR3 is TGTGCCAGCTCCCTATCCGGGGGGTACGAGCAGTACTTC. Amino acids: CASSLSGGYEQYF.

In this sample, this clone turned up a few times. In DNA, the CDR3 is TGTGCCAGCAGTGAACGCAGTAGCAATCAGCCCCAGCATTTT. Residues: CASSERSSNQPQHF. The V gene is TRBV2, the J gene TRBJ1-5; D ambiguous. Germline V gene lookup returns CDR1 SNHLY and CDR2 FYNNEI. The CDR3 is 14 amino acids. Trimming removed 2 bases at V and 0 bases at J, with 5 bases between.

The chain recombines TRBV28 with TRBJ2-3; 11 positions agree with TRBD2. Germline V lookup: CDR1 MDHEN, CDR2 SYDVKM. V lost 1 base to trimming and J lost 3 bases; unmatched junction nucleotides: 3. This CDR3 has 16 amino acids. CDR3 sequence: CASSLLPSGRTDTQYF. CDR3 coding DNA: TGTGCCAGCAGTTTATTACCTAGCGGGAGGACAGATACGCAGTATTTT.

The rearrangement links TRBV18 to TRBJ2-7; TRBD1 matches 7 bases. CDR3 length: 13 residues. V was pared by 2 bases and J by 6 bases, with 4 bases of the junction left unmatched. Germline-derived CDR1 and CDR2 are KGHSH and LQKENI. CDR3 in DNA: TGTGCCAGCTCACCATTACAGGGGAGCGAGCAGTACTTC. Its protein is CASSPLQGSEQYF.

The CDR3 nucleotides read TGCGCCAGCAGCCCGGAGGGGCTCGATGAGCAGTTCTTC. It specifies CASSPEGLDEQFF. The genes are TRBV5-1 and TRBJ2-1, with a weak D call TRBD2 (6 bases). There are 13 residues in the CDR3. With 4 bases removed from V and 8 bases from J, the gap between germline ends came to 13 bases. In germline, CDR1 is SGHRS, CDR2 YFSETQ. The variable domain in full, with the rest retrieved from reference TRBV5-1 and TRBJ2-1, is KAGVTQTPRYLIKTRGQQVTLSCSPISGHRSVSWYQQTPGQGLQFLFEYFSETQRNKGNFPGRFSGRQFSNSRSEMNVSTLELGDSALYLCASSPEGLDEQFFGPGTRLTVL.

The V and J genes are TRBV6-4 and TRBJ2-5, with TRBD1 matching over 10 bases. V gave up 3 bases and J gave up 4 bases; unmatched junction bases: 2. CDR1 is MRHNA, CDR2 SNTAGT, per germline. The CDR3 length is 14 residues. In nucleotides, the CDR3 is TGTGCCAGCAGTGAGGACAGGGGGTCAGAGACCCAGTACTTC. This gives the protein CASSEDRGSETQYF.

The V and J genes are TRBV7-9 and TRBJ2-5; D not certain. Germline CDR1 and CDR2: SEHNR and FQNEAQ (reference sequence). Trimming stripped 5 bases from V and 2 bases from J, with 18 bases between. The CDR3 consists of 16 residues. CDR3 amino acids: CASSPPGNSKQETQYF. CDR3 sequence (DNA): TGTGCCAGCAGCCCACCCGGCAACAGCAAACAAGAGACCCAGTACTTC.

The rearrangement uses TRBV30 and TRBJ2-7, with 9 nucleotides matching TRBD1. V was clipped by 4 bases and J by 5 bases; unmatched bases: 12. There are 15 residues in the CDR3. CDR1 is GTSNPN and CDR2 is SVGIG in the germline V gene (reference sequence). CDR3 loop: CAWTRGGTGRHEQYF. The CDR3 bases are TGTGCCTGGACCAGGGGAGGGACAGGGAGACACGAGCAGTACTTC.

The gene calls are TRBV29-1 and TRBJ2-6; 8 bases line up with TRBD2. The CDR3 loop spans 15 amino acids. Germline CDR1 SQVTM, CDR2 ANQGSEA. After removal of 5 bases from V and 0 bases from J, the junction contained 3 bases not matched to a gene. The DNA for the CDR3 is TGCAGCGTTCCCCGGGGGGGCTCTGGGGCCAACGTCCTGACTTTC. It encodes CSVPRGGSGANVLTF.